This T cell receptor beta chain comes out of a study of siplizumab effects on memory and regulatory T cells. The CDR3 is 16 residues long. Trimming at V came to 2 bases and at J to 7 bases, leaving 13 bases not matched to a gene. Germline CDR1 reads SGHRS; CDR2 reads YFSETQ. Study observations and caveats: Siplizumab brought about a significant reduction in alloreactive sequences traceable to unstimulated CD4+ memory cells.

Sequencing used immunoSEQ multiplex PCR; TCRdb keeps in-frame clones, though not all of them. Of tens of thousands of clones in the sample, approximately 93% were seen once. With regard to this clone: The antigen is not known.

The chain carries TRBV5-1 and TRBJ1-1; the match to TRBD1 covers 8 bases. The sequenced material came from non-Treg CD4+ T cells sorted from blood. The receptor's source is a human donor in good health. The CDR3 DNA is TGCGCCAGCAGCTTACATATCGGACAGGGTACGGGTGAAGCTTTCTTT. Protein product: CASSLHIGQGTGEAFF. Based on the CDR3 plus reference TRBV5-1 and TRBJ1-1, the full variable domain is KAGVTQTPRYLIKTRGQQVTLSCSPISGHRSVSWYQQTPGQGLQFLFEYFSETQRNKGNFPGRFSGRQFSNSRSEMNVSTLELGDSALYLCASSLHIGQGTGEAFFGQGTRLTVV.